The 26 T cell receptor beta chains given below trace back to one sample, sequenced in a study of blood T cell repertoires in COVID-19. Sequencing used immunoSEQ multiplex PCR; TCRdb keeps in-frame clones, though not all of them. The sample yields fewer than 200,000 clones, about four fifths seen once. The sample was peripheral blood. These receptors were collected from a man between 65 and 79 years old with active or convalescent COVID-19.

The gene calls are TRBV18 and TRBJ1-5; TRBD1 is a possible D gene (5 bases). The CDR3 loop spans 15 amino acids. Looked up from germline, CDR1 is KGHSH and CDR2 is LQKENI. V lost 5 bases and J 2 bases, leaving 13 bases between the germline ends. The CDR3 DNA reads TGTGCCAGCTCATTGCAGGGCCCTGGCAATCAGCCCCAGCATTTT. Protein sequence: CASSLQGPGNQPQHF.

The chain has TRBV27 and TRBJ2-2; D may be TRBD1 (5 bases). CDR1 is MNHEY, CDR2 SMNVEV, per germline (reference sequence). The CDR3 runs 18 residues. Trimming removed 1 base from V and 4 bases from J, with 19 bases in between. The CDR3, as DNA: TGTGCCAGCAGTTTATTATGGGGTGGGGCAGGATCCACCGGGGAGCTGTTTTTT. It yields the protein CASSLLWGGAGSTGELFF.

CDR3 protein: CASNLTGWTEAFF. In DNA form, the CDR3 reads TGTGCCAGCAACTTGACAGGGTGGACTGAAGCTTTCTTT. V usage is TRBV7-2 and J usage is TRBJ1-1, with TRBD1 identical over 7 bases. The V gene end was trimmed by 7 bases and the J gene end by 5 bases; junction bases not matched to a gene: 7. CDR3 length: 13 residues. The germline V gene encodes CDR1 SGHTA and CDR2 FQGNSA.

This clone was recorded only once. As DNA, the CDR3 is TGTGCCAGCAGTGTCAGGAGCGGGACTGAAGCTTTCTTT. Its protein product is CASSVRSGTEAFF. The rearrangement links TRBV6-4 to TRBJ1-1; D unresolved. In germline, CDR1 is MRHNA, CDR2 SNTAGT. The CDR3 is 13 amino acids. Trimming removed 4 bases at V and 5 bases at J, with 11 bases between.

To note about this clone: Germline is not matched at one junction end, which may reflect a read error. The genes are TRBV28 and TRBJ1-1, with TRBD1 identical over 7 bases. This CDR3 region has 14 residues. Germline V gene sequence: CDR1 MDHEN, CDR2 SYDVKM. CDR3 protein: CASSLWTGNTEAFF. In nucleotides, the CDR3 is TGTGCCAGCAGTCTATGGACAGGGAACACTGAAGCTTTCTTT.

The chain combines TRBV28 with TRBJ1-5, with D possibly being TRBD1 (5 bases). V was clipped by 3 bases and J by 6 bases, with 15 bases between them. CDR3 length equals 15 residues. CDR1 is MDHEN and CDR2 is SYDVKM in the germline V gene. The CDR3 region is CASSLVLAGLQPQHF. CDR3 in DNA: TGTGCCAGCAGTTTGGTACTGGCAGGGCTTCAGCCCCAGCATTTT.

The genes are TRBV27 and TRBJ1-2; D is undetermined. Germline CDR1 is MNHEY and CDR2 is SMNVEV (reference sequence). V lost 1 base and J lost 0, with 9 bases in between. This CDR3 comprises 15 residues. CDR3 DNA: TGTGCCAGCAGTTTATGGGCAGGAACTAACTATGGCTACACCTTC. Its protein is CASSLWAGTNYGYTF.

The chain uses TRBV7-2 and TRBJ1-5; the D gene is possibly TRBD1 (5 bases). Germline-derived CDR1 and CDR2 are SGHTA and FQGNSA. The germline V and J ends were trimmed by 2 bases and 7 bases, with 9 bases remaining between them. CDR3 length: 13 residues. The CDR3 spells CASSLQGGQPQHF. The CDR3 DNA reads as TGTGCCAGCAGCTTACAGGGAGGCCAGCCCCAGCATTTT. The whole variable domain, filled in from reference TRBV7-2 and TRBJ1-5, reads GAGVSQSPSNKVTEKGKDVELRCDPISGHTALYWYRQSLGQGLEFLIYFQGNSAPDKSGLPSDRFSAERTGGSVSTLTIQRTQQEDSAVYLCASSLQGGQPQHFGDGTRLSIL.

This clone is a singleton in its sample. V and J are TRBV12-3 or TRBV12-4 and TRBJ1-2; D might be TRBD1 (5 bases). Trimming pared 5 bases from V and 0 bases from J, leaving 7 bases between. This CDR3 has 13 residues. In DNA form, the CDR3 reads TGTGCCAGCAGTCGACAGACTAACTATGGCTACACCTTC. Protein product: CASSRQTNYGYTF.

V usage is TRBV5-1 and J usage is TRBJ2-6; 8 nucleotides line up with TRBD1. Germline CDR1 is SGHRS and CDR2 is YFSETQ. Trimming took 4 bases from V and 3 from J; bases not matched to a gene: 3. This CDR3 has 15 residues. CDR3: CASSETGDGANVLTF. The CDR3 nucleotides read TGCGCCAGCAGCGAGACAGGGGATGGGGCCAACGTCCTGACTTTC.

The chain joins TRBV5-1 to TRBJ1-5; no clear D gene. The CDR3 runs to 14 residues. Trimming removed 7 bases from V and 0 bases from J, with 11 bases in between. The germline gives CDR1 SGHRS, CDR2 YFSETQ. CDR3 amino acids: CASSPGNSNQPQHF. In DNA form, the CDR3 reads TGCGCCAGCTCCCCGGGGAATAGCAATCAGCCCCAGCATTTT. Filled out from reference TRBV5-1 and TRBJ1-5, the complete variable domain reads KAGVTQTPRYLIKTRGQQVTLSCSPISGHRSVSWYQQTPGQGLQFLFEYFSETQRNKGNFPGRFSGRQFSNSRSEMNVSTLELGDSALYLCASSPGNSNQPQHFGDGTRLSIL.

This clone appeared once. The DNA of the CDR3 is TGTGCCAGAAACTCAGGGAGCGGGAACTCGTACAATGAGCAGTTCTTC. It yields the protein CARNSGSGNSYNEQFF. The J gene is TRBJ2-1, the V gene TRBV2; 7 bases are shared with TRBD2. The CDR3 runs to 16 residues. Germline CDR1 and CDR2: SNHLY and FYNNEI. V was pared by 9 bases and J by 4 bases, with 15 bases of the junction left unmatched. Full variable domain (remainder filled in from reference TRBV2 and TRBJ2-1): EPEVTQTPSHQVTQMGQEVILRCVPISNHLYFYWYRQILGQKVEFLVSFYNNEISEKSEIFDDQFSVERPDGSNFTLKIRSTKLEDSAMYFCARNSGSGNSYNEQFFGPGTRLTVL.

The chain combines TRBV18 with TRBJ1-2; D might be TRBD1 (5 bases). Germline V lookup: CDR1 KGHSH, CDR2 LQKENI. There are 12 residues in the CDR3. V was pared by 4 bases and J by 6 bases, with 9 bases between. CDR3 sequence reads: CASSLGENGYTF. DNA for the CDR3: TGTGCCAGCTCACTAGGGGAAAATGGCTACACCTTC.

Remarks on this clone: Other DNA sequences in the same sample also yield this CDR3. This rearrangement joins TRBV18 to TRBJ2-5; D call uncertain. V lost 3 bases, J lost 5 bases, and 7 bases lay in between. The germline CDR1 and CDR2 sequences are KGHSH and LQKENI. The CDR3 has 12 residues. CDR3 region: CASSPLRETQYF. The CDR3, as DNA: TGTGCCAGCTCACCCCTTCGGGAGACCCAGTACTTC.

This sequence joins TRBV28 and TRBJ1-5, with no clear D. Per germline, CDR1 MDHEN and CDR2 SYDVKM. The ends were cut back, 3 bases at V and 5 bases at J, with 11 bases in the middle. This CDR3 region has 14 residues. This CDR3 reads CASSLRGWDQPQHF. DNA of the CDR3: TGTGCCAGCAGTTTGAGAGGATGGGATCAGCCCCAGCATTTT. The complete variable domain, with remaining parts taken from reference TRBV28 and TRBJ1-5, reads DVKVTQSSRYLVKRTGEKVFLECVQDMDHENMFWYRQDPGLGLRLIYFSYDVKMKEKGDIPEGYSVSREKKERFSLILESASTNQTSMYLCASSLRGWDQPQHFGDGTRLSIL.

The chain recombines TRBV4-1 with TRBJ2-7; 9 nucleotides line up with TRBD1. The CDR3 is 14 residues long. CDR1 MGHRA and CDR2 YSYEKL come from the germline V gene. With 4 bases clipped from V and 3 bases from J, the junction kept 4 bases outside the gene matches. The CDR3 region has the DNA TGCGCCAGCAGCCTAGGACAGGGGATCTACGAGCAGTACTTC. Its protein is CASSLGQGIYEQYF.

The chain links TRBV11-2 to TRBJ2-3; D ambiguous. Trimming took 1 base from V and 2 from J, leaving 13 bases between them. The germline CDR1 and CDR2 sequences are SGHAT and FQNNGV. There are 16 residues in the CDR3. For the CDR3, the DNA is TGTGCCAGCAGCTTAGTCGTCCAGACAATCACAGATACGCAGTATTTT. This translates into CASSLVVQTITDTQYF.

As DNA, the CDR3 is TGTGCCAGCAGCAAAGACGGAGGAAGCGAGCAGTACTTC. It codes for CASSKDGGSEQYF. V is TRBV21-1 and J is TRBJ2-7; TRBD2 is the table's D call, not checked against the DNA. TRBV21-1 is listed as a pseudogene. The CDR3 spans 13 residues.

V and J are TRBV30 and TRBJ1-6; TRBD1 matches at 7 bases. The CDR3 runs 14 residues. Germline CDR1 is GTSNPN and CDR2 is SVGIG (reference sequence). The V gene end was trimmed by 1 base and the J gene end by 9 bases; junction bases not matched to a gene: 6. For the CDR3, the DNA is TGTGCCTGGAGTGAGGGGGCAGTCGCTTCACCCCTCCACTTT. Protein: CAWSEGAVASPLHF. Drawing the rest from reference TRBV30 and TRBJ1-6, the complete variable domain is SQTIHQWPATLVQPVGSPLSLECTVEGTSNPNLYWYRQAAGRGLQLLFYSVGIGQISSEVPQNLSASRPQDRQFILSSKKLLLSDSGFYLCAWSEGAVASPLHFGNGTRLTVT.

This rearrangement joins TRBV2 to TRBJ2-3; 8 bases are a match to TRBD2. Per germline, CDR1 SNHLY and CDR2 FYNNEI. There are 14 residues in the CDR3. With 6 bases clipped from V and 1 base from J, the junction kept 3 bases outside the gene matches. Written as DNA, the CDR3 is TGTGCCAGCAGGGGGGGACTAGGCACAGATACGCAGTATTTT. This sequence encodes CASRGGLGTDTQYF.

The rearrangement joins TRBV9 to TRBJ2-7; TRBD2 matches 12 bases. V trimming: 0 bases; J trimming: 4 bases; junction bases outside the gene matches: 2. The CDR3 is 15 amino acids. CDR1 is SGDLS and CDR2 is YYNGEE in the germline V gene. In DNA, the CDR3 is TGTGCCAGCAGCGTAGGGACTAGCGGGATTTACGAGCAGTACTTC. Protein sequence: CASSVGTSGIYEQYF.

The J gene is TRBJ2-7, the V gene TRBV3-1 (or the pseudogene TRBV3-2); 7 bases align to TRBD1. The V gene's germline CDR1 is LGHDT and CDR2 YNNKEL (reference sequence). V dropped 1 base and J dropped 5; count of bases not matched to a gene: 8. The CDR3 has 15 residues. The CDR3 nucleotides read TGTGCCAGCAGCCAAGCGTGGACAGGTTCTGACGAGCAGTACTTC. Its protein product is CASSQAWTGSDEQYF.

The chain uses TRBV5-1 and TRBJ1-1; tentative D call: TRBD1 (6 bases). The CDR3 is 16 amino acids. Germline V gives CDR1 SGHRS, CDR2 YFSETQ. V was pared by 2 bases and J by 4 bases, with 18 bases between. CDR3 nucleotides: TGCGCCAGCAGCTTAGCGGGGGGGCCTATGGGCACTGAAGCTTTCTTT. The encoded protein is CASSLAGGPMGTEAFF.

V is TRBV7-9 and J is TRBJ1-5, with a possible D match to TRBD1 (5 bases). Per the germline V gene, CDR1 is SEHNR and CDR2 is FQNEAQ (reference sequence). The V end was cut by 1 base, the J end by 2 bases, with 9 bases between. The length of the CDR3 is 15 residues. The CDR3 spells CASSLEGHRNQPQHF. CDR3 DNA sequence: TGTGCCAGCAGCTTAGAGGGGCACCGCAATCAGCCCCAGCATTTT.

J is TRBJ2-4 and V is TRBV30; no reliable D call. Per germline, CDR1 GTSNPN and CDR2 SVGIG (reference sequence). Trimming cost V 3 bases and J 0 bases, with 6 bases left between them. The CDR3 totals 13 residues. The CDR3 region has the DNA TGTGCCTGGAGCCGGTTAGCCAAAAACATTCAGTACTTC. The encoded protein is CAWSRLAKNIQYF.

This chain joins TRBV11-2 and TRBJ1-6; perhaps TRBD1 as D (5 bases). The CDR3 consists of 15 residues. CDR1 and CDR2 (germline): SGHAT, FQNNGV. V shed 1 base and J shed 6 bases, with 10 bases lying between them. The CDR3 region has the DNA TGTGCCAGCAGCTTAGCAGGACACCTTAATTCACCCCTCCACTTT. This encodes CASSLAGHLNSPLHF.